This record covers a single T cell receptor (beta chain). No cognate antigen has been identified for it. One base away there is no much larger clone; base qualities are not given. The donors were healthy, HIV-negative adults who had no recently reported acute infections or vaccinations. All donors were Caucasian adults living in Nashville, Tennessee, USA. CD4+ T cells were enriched by magnetic negative selection, after which naive cells were positively selected on CD45RA and the negative fraction was taken as the memory subset. Blood was obtained by leukapheresis, after which PBMCs were separated by Ficoll-Histopaque density gradient centrifugation and cryopreserved in liquid nitrogen vapor phase. Analytical flow cytometry was used to check the purity and quantity of every magnetically sorted T cell population. From each sorted fraction, genomic DNA was isolated and quantified by UV absorbance on a Nanodrop 2000c.

These data belong to a study of shared clonotypes between healthy human individuals (TCRdb year 2020). In terms of the full investigation: A couple of women and a few men aged 18 to 49 years were included in the cohort. For each donor, CD4 naive and CD4 memory were each run on three plates, CD8 naive on two plates, and CD8 memory on one plate. To estimate repertoire size and how much clonotype sharing occurs between individuals, the study deeply sequenced the blood TCR repertoires of several healthy adults. To increase sequencing depth and limit assay-specific biases, TCR repertoire library preparation and sequencing were carried out by different laboratories using diverse techniques. Each donor's leukapheresis produced roughly between about 0.9 and 9.5 billion PBMCs. What the authors observed across the whole study: Clonotypes shared by all four sorted-subset donors showed higher generation probabilities than non-shared clonotypes. The genetic and exposure-history diversity represented was limited by the small number of donors. Naive subsets generally had larger estimated clonotype richness than memory subsets. Incomplete sequencing was indicated by rarefaction of sorted-subset datasets, despite the large sequencing depth. Sampling was limited to blood, and TCR repertoires in tissue likely differ from TCR repertoires in blood. Pairwise subsampling indicated that sequencing depth was expected to affect the degree of clonotype sharing among donors. About 5% of naive CD4, 3.5% of naive CD8, roughly 2.4% of memory CD4, and around 0.4% of memory CD8 clonotypes were shared across several donors.

TCR CDR3 regions were amplified from genomic DNA by multiplex PCR using the deep immunoSEQ assay. Genomic DNA extracted from each cell subset was distributed evenly over all wells of several immunoSEQ 96-well plates, and each plate served as one replicate. For sorted subsets, about 220 ng of genomic DNA, equivalent to roughly 33,000 T cell genomes, went into each replicate PCR. Purified libraries were quantified with a Qubit 3.0 fluorometer, sized on a Bioanalyzer 2100, and re-quantified with the KAPA Library Quantification kit. Every immunoSEQ 96-well plate was sequenced on a dedicated single-read 150-cycle Illumina NextSeq 550 flow cell. On the study's bioinformatics: The immunoSEQ output contained only junctional sequences without quality scores, so filtering could not match that applied to full-length reads. To assign V/J genes and CDR3, sequences were annotated using PyIR, a Python wrapper for IgBLAST v1.9, with IMGT germline references. Reads were removed for weak V/J assignments (E-value above 1e-6), missing CDR3, stop codons, out-of-frame junctions, or ambiguous translated residues. A V3J clonotype was defined by an identical inferred V gene, J gene, and CDR3 amino acid sequence. To compute the percentage overlap between repertoires, the number of shared unique clonotypes was divided by the size of the smaller repertoire. Three approaches were used to assess repertoire richness: RTK rarefaction, the Chao1 estimator, and Recon v2.1 estimates of unobserved clonotypes. For all TCRbeta clonotypes obtained by the gDNA method from a few donors, generation probabilities were computed with OLGA. What TCRdb holds here is the immuneACCESS table cut down to in-frame rearrangements. Part of the clones is not present; checked against another copy, under half of the missing clones reflect an unresolved V gene, and the others are unexplained. The DNA gave D and trimming, while V, J and clone size come from that table. Counted in this sample were 2 million to 3 million clones; under 95% of them appeared once. The ten largest clones add up to approximately 0.35% of the sample.

For CDR1 and CDR2, the germline V gene (reference sequence) lists DFQATT and SNEGSKA. Reading from cysteine to phenylalanine, the CDR3 counts 11 amino acids. Here the CDR3 DNA is all that survives: 33 bases in frame from base 1. V is reduced by 8 bases and J by 6 bases, leaving a spacing of 12 bases between them. The origin of this receptor is a man younger than 30 in good health. Some clones in this sample may be carry-over from other donors' samples. The chain employs TRBV20-1 and TRBJ2-3; no D segment can be confidently identified. Sequenced sample: naive CD4+ T cells from PBMCs. What the cell subset or site label conveys for this sample: CD45RA+ positively selected. In nucleotides, the sequence is TGCAGTCACCGCCTCCGCGATACGCAGTATTTT. This gives the protein CSHRLRDTQYF.